The 5 T cell receptor beta chains below come from one sample, sequenced in a study of T cell repertoires in cytomegalovirus infection. Their target antigens are unknown. Using its own MiXCR run on the reads, TCRdb lists one record per CDR3 protein. Of approximately 71,000 distinct CDR3 sequences listed, roughly 20% are singletons. The sequencing here drew on CD8+ T cells from cultured PBMCs, taken from culture after CMV antigen stimulation. The receptors originated from a human donor in good health (CMV status not recorded). Some clones in this sample may be carry-over from other donors' samples.

The chain links TRBV12-3 or TRBV12-4 to TRBJ2-1, with 7 bases fitting TRBD1. With V trimmed by 3 bases and J by 3 bases, 5 bases remained unmatched. The CDR3 spans 15 residues. This CDR3 is CASSFKGGYYNEQFF. CDR3 DNA: TGTGCCAGCAGTTTCAAAGGGGGCTACTACAATGAGCAGTTCTTC.

This chain links TRBV6-6 with TRBJ2-7; the D gene is possibly TRBD1 (6 bases). The V and J ends lost 4 bases and 5 bases respectively, with 12 bases between them. CDR3 length: 13 amino acids. CDR1 is MNHNY and CDR2 is SVGAGI in the germline V gene (reference sequence). The CDR3: CASSLQGRNEQYF. CDR3 in DNA: TGTGCCAGCAGTTTACAGGGTAGGAACGAGCAGTACTTC.

This clonotype was counted only a few times. The rearrangement uses TRBV6-2 or TRBV6-3 and TRBJ2-5; D possibly matches TRBD1 or TRBD2 (5 bases each). The V end was cut by 6 bases, the J end by 2 bases, with 13 bases between. The CDR3 consists of 14 residues. CDR1 MNHEY and CDR2 SVGEGT come from the germline V gene. The CDR3 nucleotides are TGTGCCAGCAGGCCTCCGGGACGACAAGAGACCCAGTACTTC. Encoded protein: CASRPPGRQETQYF.

This clonotype was seen just once. The chain has TRBV7-3 and TRBJ2-3; a weak D match, TRBD2 (6 bases). The V end was cut by 3 bases, the J end by 0 bases, with 19 bases between. Per the germline V gene, CDR1 is SGHTA and CDR2 is FQGTGA. CDR3 length equals 18 residues. Here the CDR3 reads CASSLMAPGLTSTDTQYF. CDR3 nucleotide sequence: TGTGCCAGCAGCTTGATGGCCCCGGGACTCACGAGCACAGATACGCAGTATTTT.

This clonotype was recorded a few times. This CDR3 reads CASSHRTQRSYEQYF. CDR3 nucleotides: TGTGCCAGCAGCCACCGGACTCAAAGATCCTACGAGCAGTACTTC. The chain is built from TRBV5-4 and TRBJ2-7, with D perhaps matching TRBD2 (5 bases). Germline V gives CDR1 SGHNT, CDR2 YYREEE (reference sequence). The CDR3 length is 15 residues. V lost 4 bases and J lost 1, with 15 bases in between.